The rows below give T cell receptor beta chains drawn from one sample of a study of blood T cell repertoires in COVID-19. Some clones are missing from TCRdb's copy, which holds only in-frame ones; the method was immunoSEQ multiplex PCR. The sample has roughly 500,000 clones; roughly 88% are singletons. The specimen sequenced was PBMCs or T cells enriched from blood (not recorded which). These receptors all come from a woman in her forties who had recovered from COVID-19. Each CDR3 is given with its conserved first and last residue. D genes are given only for firm matches. Expanded clones are given a class, and other clones once, few, many or no size at all.

d_call | j_call | clone_size | v_call | cdr3_nt | cdr3_aa
NA | TRBJ1-4 | NA | TRBV20-1 | TGCAGTGCTAGTGTATCGGGGAATAATGAAAAACTGTTTTTT | CSASVSGNNEKLFF
NA | TRBJ1-2 | NA | TRBV19 | TGTGCCAGTAGTATAGTAACGGCTAACTATGGCTACACCTTC | CASSIVTANYGYTF
TRBD1 | TRBJ2-7 | NA | TRBV3-1/TRBV3-2 | TGTGCCAGCAGCCACTCAGGGGGCATCGGCTACGAGCAGTACTTC | CASSHSGGIGYEQYF
TRBD1 | TRBJ1-2 | NA | TRBV30 | TGTGCCTGGAGTACCTCTTGGGACAGCGACTTCTATGGCTACACCTTC | CAWSTSWDSDFYGYTF
NA | TRBJ2-1 | NA | TRBV6-5 | TGTGCCAGCAGTTACTCCGAGCGGTACAATGAGCAGTTCTTC | CASSYSERYNEQFF
NA | TRBJ2-4 | once | TRBV12-2 | TGTGCAAGTCGCTTAAGGCAGGCCTTAGCCAAAAACATTCAGTACTTC | CASRLRQALAKNIQYF
TRBD1 | TRBJ1-1 | NA | TRBV7-8 | TGTGCCAGCAGCTTAATGGGACAGGGGGCAACTGAAGCTTTCTTT | CASSLMGQGATEAFF
NA | TRBJ1-2 | NA | TRBV7-6 | TGTGCCAGCAGCCCCTTACCAGGCAGTTTCTATGGCTACACCTTC | CASSPLPGSFYGYTF
TRBD2 | TRBJ2-1 | NA | TRBV11-1 | TGTGCCAGCAGCTTTTCTGAGCGGGAGGCCCGCGATGAGCAGTTCTTC | CASSFSEREARDEQFF
TRBD2 | TRBJ2-7 | NA | TRBV11-3 | TGTGCCAGCAGCACCAGCGGGGGGAGCTACGAGCAGTACTTC | CASSTSGGSYEQYF
NA | TRBJ2-2 | NA | TRBV5-1 | TGCGCCAGCAGTTCTCAGGGAACCGGGGAGCTGTTTTTT | CASSSQGTGELFF
TRBD1 | TRBJ2-7 | NA | TRBV24-1 | TGTGCCACCAGTACCCCGACAGGGGTGGGCTACGAGCAGTACTTC | CATSTPTGVGYEQYF